This T cell receptor (beta chain) came from a study of CD8+ T cells in alopecia areata. Study in general: For 6 to 18 months, tofacitinib was taken, and 6 months off drug followed. Severity among treated patients was scored by the percentage of scalp area affected.

General study results and limits: Association of baseline CD8+ expansion with response is uncertain owing to one nonresponder.

Documented treatment: oral pan-JAK inhibitor, 5-10 mg twice daily. Peripheral blood and lesional scalp punch biopsies were taken from alopecia areata patients. With regard to this clone: The antigen is not known.

Trimming shortened V by 7 bases and J by 2 bases, and 12 bases separated the two germline ends. The germline CDR1 and CDR2 sequences are SNHLY and FYNNEI. This CDR3 comprises 13 residues. Once RNA had been extracted, it was reverse transcribed into cDNA to act as the sequencing template. Sequencing used immunoSEQ multiplex PCR; TCRdb keeps in-frame clones, though not all of them. Of some 150,000 clones in the sample, 86% were seen once. The clonotype originates from a human donor with alopecia areata. The source was CD8+ T cells sorted from blood, collected at week 4, from a patient treated with tofacitinib. The chain recombines TRBV2 with TRBJ2-7; no clear D. The CDR3 DNA follows: TGTGCCAGCACTGGGCCCATGACCTACGAGCAGTACTTC. It encodes CASTGPMTYEQYF. Looking up the rest from reference TRBV2 and TRBJ2-7 gives the full variable domain: EPEVTQTPSHQVTQMGQEVILRCVPISNHLYFYWYRQILGQKVEFLVSFYNNEISEKSEIFDDQFSVERPDGSNFTLKIRSTKLEDSAMYFCASTGPMTYEQYFGPGTRLTVT.